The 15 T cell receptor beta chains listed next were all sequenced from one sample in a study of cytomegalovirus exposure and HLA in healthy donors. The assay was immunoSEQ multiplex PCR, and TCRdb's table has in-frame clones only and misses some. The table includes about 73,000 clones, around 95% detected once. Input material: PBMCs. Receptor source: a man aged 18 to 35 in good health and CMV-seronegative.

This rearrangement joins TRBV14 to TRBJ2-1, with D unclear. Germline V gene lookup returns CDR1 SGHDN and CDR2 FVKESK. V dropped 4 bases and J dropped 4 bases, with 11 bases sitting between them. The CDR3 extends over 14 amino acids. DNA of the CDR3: TGTGCCAGCAGCCCTCGCCTCAGGTACAATGAGCAGTTCTTC. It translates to CASSPRLRYNEQFF.

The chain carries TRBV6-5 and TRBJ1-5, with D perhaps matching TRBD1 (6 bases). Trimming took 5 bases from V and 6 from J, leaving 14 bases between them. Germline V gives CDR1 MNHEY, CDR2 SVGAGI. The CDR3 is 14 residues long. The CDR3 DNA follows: TGTGCCAGCAGTCACAGGGAGAGGGGTCAGCCCCAGCATTTT. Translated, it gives CASSHRERGQPQHF.

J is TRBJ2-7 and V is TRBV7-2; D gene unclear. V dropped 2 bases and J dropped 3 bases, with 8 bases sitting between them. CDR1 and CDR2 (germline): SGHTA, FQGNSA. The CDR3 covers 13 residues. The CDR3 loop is CASSLNGGYEQYF. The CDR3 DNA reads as TGTGCCAGCAGCTTAAACGGCGGCTACGAGCAGTACTTC.

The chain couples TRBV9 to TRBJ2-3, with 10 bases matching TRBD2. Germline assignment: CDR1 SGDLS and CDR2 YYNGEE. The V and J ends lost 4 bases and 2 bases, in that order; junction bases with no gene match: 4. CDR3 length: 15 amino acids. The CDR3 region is CASSRTSGNTDTQYF. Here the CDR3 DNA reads TGTGCCAGCAGCCGAACTAGCGGGAACACAGATACGCAGTATTTT.

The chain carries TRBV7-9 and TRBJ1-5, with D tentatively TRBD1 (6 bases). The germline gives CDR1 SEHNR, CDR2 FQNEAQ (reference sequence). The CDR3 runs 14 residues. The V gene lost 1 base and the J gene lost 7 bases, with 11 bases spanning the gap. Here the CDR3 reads CASSLEGRGQPQHF. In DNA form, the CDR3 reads TGTGCCAGCAGCTTAGAGGGCAGGGGACAGCCCCAGCATTTT.

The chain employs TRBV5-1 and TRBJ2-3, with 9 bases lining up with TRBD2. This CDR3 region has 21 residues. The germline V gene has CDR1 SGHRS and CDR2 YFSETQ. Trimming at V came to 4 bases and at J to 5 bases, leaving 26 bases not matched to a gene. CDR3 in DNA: TGCGCCAGCAGCCCTGGTCGGCAGGGGTTGGTAGCGGGGGCCGCGCGAGATACGCAGTATTTT. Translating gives CASSPGRQGLVAGAARDTQYF.

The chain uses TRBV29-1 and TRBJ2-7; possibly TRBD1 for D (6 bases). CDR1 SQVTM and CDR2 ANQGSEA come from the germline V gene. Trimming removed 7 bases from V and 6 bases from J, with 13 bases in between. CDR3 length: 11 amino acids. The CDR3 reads CSARSGAEQYF. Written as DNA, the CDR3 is TGCAGCGCCCGTTCAGGGGCCGAGCAGTACTTC.

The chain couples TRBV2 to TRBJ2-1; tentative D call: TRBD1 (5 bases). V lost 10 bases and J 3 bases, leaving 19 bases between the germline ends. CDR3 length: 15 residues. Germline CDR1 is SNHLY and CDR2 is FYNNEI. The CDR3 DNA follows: TGTGCCATCAGAGTTTCGGACACCAACTACAATGAGCAGTTCTTC. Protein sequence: CAIRVSDTNYNEQFF.

The CDR3 bases are TGTGCCAGCAGCTGGGACAGGGAGTCCGGGGAGCTGTTTTTT. Its protein product is CASSWDRESGELFF. The rearrangement uses TRBV7-6 and TRBJ2-2; 9 positions agree with TRBD1. This CDR3 has 14 amino acids. The germline CDR1 and CDR2 sequences are SGHVS and FNYEAQ. After removal of 4 bases from V and 6 bases from J, the junction contained 3 bases not matched to a gene.

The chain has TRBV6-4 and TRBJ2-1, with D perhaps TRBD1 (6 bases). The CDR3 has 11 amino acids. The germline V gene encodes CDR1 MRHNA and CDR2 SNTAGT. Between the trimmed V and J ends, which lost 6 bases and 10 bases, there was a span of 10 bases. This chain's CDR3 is CASSAGTEQFF. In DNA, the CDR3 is TGTGCCAGCAGCGCAGGGACAGAGCAGTTCTTC.

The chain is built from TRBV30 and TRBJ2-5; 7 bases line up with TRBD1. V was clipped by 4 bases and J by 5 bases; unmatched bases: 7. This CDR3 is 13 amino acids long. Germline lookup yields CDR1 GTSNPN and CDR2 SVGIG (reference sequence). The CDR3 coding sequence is TGTGCCTGGACCGGTAGCAGGGGGGAGACCCAGTACTTC. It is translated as CAWTGSRGETQYF.

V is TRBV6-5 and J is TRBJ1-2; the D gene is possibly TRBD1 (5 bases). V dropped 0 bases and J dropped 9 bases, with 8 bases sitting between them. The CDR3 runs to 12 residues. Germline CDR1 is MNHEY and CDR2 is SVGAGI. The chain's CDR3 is CASSYSEGSYTF. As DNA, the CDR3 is TGTGCCAGCAGTTACTCGGAGGGGAGCTACACCTTC.

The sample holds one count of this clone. CDR3 nucleotides: TGTGCCAGCGACAGGGGAGTCCACGAGCAGTACTTC. It codes for CASDRGVHEQYF. This chain links TRBV28 with TRBJ2-7, with TRBD1 identical over 8 bases. Germline V gene sequence: CDR1 MDHEN, CDR2 SYDVKM. The CDR3 runs to 12 residues. After removal of 8 bases from V and 5 bases from J, the junction contained 5 bases not matched to a gene.

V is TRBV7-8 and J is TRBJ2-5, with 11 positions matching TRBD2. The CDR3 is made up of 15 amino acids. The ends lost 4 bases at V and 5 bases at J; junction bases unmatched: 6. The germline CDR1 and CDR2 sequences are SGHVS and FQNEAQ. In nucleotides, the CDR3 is TGTGCCAGCAGCTCACTAGCGGGGGCCCGGGAGACCCAGTACTTC. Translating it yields CASSSLAGARETQYF.

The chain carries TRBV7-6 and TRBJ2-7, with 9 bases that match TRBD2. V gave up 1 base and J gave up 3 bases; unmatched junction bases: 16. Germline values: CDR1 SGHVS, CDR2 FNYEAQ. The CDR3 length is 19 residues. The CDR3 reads CASSLVPYRGSGGLYEQYF. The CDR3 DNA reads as TGTGCCAGCAGCTTAGTCCCCTATAGGGGTAGCGGGGGTCTCTACGAGCAGTACTTC.